The TCR beta chain described here comes from a study of shared clonotypes between healthy human individuals (dated by TCRdb to the early 2020s). Regarding the complete study: Three men and a couple of women, aged 18 to 49 years, made up the cohort. Different laboratories and diverse techniques were used to prepare libraries and sequence TCR repertoires, to increase sequencing depth and limit assay-specific biases. For each donor, CD4 naive and CD4 memory were each given three plates, CD8 naive was given two plates, and CD8 memory was given one plate. Leukapheresis yielded between about 0.85 and 9.5 billion PBMCs per donor. The study deeply sequenced blood TCR repertoires of about 5 healthy adults to estimate repertoire size and the extent of clonotype sharing between individuals.

The donors were healthy, HIV-negative adults who had no recently reported acute infections or vaccinations. Every donor was a Caucasian adult residing in Nashville, Tennessee, USA. CD4+ T cells were enriched through magnetic negative selection, after which naive cells were positively selected on CD45RA and the remaining negative fraction served as the memory subset. After blood collection by leukapheresis, PBMCs were isolated using Ficoll-Histopaque density gradient centrifugation and then cryopreserved in the vapor phase of liquid nitrogen. Analytical flow cytometry was used to check the purity and quantity of each magnetically sorted T cell population. From each sorted fraction, genomic DNA was isolated and quantified by UV absorbance on a Nanodrop 2000c. Overall study results and their limits: Sampling was restricted to blood, and TCR repertoires in tissues likely differ from the TCR repertoires found in blood. Pairwise subsampling indicated that sequencing depth was expected to affect the degree of clonotype sharing among donors. Compared with non-shared clonotypes, the clonotypes found in all four sorted-subset donors had higher generation probabilities. Incomplete sequencing was indicated by rarefaction of sorted-subset datasets, despite the large sequencing depth. The genetic and exposure-history diversity represented was limited by the small number of donors. Sharing across a handful of donors was observed for about 5% of naive CD4, less than 4% of naive CD8, about 2.3% of memory CD4, and around 0.4% of memory CD8 clonotypes. Estimated clonotype richness was generally larger for naive than for memory subsets.

Using the deep immunoSEQ assay, TCR CDR3 regions were amplified from genomic DNA by multiplex PCR. Genomic DNA extracted from each cell subset was distributed evenly over all wells of several immunoSEQ 96-well plates, and each plate served as one replicate. For sorted subsets, each replicate PCR was loaded with about 0.2 ug genomic DNA, equivalent to 25,000 to 30,000 T cell genomes. Purified libraries were quantified with a Qubit 3.0 fluorometer, sized on a Bioanalyzer 2100, and re-quantified with the KAPA Library Quantification kit. Every immunoSEQ 96-well plate was sequenced on a dedicated single-read 150-cycle Illumina NextSeq 550 flow cell. Under the source paper's analysis protocol: Because the immunoSEQ output included only junctional sequences and no quality scores, the filtering could not be the same as the filtering used for full-length reads. To assign V/J genes and CDR3, sequences were annotated using PyIR, a Python wrapper for IgBLAST v1.9, with IMGT germline references. Reads were filtered out if the reads had weak V/J assignments (E-value above 1e-6), no CDR3, stop codons, out-of-frame junctions, or ambiguous translated residues. V3J clonotypes were defined by identical inferred V gene, J gene, and CDR3 amino acid sequence. The percentage overlap between two repertoires was calculated by dividing the number of shared unique clonotypes by the size of the smaller repertoire. Richness of each repertoire was evaluated using RTK rarefaction, the Chao1 estimator, and Recon v2.1 estimates of unobserved clonotypes. Generation probabilities for all TCRbeta clonotypes obtained by the gDNA method from a handful of donors were computed using OLGA. The clones in this table, taken by TCRdb from immuneACCESS, are in-frame only. Not every clone is retained; where verified, under half of the shortfall comes from an unresolved V gene, and the cause of the rest is unknown. D and trimming were read from the DNA, whereas the V and J calls and clone size are those reported in that table. This sample comprises some 2,500,000 clones, roughly 92% of them detected only once. 0.3% to 0.45% of the sample is taken by the ten largest.

Trimming costs V 2 bases and J 7 bases, and their ends lie 5 bases apart. Taken from cysteine to phenylalanine, the CDR3 has 12 residues. Only CDR3 DNA is held: 36 bases, read in frame from base 1. As encoded in the germline V gene, CDR1 is SGHTA while CDR2 is FQGTGA. Concerning this clone itself: The specificity of this receptor is unknown. No base quality values were provided; no much bigger clone lies one nucleotide off. Other DNA sequences in this sample translate to the same CDR3.

This chain joins TRBV7-3 to TRBJ2-2, with the D gene not confidently named. The sequenced sample consisted of naive CD4+ T cells from PBMCs. What the cell subset or site label conveys for this sample: CD45RA+ positively selected. The receptor was derived from a man aged 18 to 29 in good health. Some clones in this sample may be carry-over from other donors' samples. The DNA is TGTGCCAGCAGCTTAGGAATCGGGGAGCTGTTTTTT. Its product reads: CASSLGIGELFF.